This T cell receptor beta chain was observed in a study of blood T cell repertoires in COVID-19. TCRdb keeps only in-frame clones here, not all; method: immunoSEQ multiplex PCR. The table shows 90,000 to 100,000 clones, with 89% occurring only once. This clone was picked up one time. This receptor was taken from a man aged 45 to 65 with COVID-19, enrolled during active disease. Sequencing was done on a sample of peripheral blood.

This CDR3 reads CASSNEGTQYF. CDR3 coding DNA: TGTGCCAGCAGTAATGAGGGCACCCAGTACTTC. The gene calls are TRBV12-3 or TRBV12-4 and TRBJ2-5; TRBD2 is a possible D gene (5 bases). This CDR3 spans 11 amino acids. V was shortened by 5 bases and J by 8 bases, with 9 bases between the two germline ends.